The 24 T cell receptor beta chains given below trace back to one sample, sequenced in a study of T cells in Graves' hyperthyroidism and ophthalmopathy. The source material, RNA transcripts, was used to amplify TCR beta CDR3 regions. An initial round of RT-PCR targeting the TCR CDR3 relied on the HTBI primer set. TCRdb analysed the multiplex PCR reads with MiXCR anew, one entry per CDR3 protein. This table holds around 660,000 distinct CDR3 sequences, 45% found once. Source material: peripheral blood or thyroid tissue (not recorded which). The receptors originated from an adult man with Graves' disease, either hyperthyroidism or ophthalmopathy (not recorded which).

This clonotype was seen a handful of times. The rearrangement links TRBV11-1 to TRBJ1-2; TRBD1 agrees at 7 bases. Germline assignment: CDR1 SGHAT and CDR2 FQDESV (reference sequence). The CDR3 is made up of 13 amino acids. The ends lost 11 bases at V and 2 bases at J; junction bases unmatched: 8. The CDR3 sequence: CAWTGQVNYGYTF. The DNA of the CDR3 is TGTGCCTGGACTGGACAGGTCAACTATGGCTACACCTTC.

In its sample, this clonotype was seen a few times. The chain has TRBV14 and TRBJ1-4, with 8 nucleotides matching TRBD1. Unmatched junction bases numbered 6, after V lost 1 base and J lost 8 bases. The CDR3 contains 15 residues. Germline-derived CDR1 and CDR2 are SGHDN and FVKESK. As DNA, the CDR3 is TGTGCCAGCAGCCAAGGGGACAGGCAAGGAGAAAAACTGTTTTTT. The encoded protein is CASSQGDRQGEKLFF.

CDR3 region: CAISLAAGAVYGYTF. CDR3 DNA: TGTGCCATCAGCTTGGCCGCGGGAGCGGTCTATGGCTACACCTTC. The chain has TRBV10-3 and TRBJ1-2; D is ambiguous. The CDR3 has 15 amino acids. Germline-derived CDR1 and CDR2 are ENHRY and SYGVKD. V lost 6 bases, J lost 4 bases, and 18 bases lay in between.

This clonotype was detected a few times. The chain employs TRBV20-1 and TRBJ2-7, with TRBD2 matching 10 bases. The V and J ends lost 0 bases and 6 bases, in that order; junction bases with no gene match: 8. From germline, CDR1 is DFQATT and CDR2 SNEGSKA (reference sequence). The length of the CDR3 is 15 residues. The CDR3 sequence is CSARDLLAGVSEQYF. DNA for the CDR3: TGCAGTGCTAGAGATCTTCTAGCGGGAGTTTCCGAGCAGTACTTC.

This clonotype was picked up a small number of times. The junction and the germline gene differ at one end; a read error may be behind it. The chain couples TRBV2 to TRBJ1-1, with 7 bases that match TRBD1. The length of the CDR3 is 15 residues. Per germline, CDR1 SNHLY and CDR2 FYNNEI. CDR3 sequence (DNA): TGTGCCAGTAGTGAAAACAGGGGAAGTAGGACTGAAGCTTTCTTT. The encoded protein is CASSENRGSRTEAFF.

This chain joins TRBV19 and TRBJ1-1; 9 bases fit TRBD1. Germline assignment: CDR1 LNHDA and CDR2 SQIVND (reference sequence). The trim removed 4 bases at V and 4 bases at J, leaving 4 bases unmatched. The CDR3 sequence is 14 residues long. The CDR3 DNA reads TGTGCCAGTAGTAACAGGGGACAGGGCACTGAAGCTTTCTTT. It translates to CASSNRGQGTEAFF.

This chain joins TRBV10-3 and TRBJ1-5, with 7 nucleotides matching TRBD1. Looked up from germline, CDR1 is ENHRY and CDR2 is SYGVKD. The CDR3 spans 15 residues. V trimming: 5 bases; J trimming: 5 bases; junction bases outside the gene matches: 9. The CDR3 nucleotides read TGTGCCATCAGTAGACAGGGTGGCGGGGATCAGCCCCAGCATTTT. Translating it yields CAISRQGGGDQPQHF.

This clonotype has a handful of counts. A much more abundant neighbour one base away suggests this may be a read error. The CDR3 nucleotides are TGCAGTGCTGGAGCCAGCGGGGGGGCATACGAGCAGTACTTC. Translating gives CSAGASGGAYEQYF. V is TRBV20-1 and J is TRBJ2-7; 10 positions agree with TRBD2. Trimming cost V 5 bases and J 4 bases; bases outside gene matches: 8. The germline V gene encodes CDR1 DFQATT and CDR2 SNEGSKA (reference sequence). The CDR3 consists of 14 residues.

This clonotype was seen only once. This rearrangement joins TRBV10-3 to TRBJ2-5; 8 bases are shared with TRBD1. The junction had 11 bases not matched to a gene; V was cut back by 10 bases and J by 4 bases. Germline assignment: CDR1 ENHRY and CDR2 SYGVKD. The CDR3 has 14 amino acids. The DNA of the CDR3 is TGTGCCACCGAGGGACCCGGACAGGGAGAGACCCAGTACTTC. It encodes CATEGPGQGETQYF.

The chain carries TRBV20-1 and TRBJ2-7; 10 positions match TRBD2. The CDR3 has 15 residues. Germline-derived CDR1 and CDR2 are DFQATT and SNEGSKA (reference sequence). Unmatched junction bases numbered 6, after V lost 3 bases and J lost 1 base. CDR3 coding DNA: TGCAGTGCTAGTACCCTAGCGGGGGTGTCCTACGAGCAGTACTTC. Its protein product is CSASTLAGVSYEQYF.

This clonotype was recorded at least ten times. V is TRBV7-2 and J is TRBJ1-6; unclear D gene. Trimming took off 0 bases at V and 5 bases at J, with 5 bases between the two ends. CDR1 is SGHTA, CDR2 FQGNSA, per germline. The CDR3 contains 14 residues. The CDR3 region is CASSLAQHNSPLHF. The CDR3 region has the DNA TGTGCCAGCAGCTTAGCACAGCATAATTCACCCCTCCACTTT.

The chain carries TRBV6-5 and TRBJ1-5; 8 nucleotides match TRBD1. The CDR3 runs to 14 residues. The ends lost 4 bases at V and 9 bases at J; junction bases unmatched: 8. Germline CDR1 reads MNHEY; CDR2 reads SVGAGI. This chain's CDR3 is CASSSGQAFGPQHF. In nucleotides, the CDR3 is TGTGCCAGCAGTTCGGGACAGGCATTTGGGCCCCAGCATTTT.

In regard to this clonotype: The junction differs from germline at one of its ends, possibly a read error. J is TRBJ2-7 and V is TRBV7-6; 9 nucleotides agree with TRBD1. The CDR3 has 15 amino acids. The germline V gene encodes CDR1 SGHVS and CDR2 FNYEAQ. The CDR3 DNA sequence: TGCGCCAGCAGCCTCCTGAGGACAGGGGCCTACGAGCAGTACTTC. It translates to CASSLLRTGAYEQYF. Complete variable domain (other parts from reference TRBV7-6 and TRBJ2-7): GAGVSQSPRYKVTKRGQDVALRCDPISGHVSLYWYRQALGQGPEFLTYFNYEAQQDKSGLPNDRFSAERPEGSISTLTIQRTEQRDSAMYRCASSLLRTGAYEQYFGPGTRLTVT.

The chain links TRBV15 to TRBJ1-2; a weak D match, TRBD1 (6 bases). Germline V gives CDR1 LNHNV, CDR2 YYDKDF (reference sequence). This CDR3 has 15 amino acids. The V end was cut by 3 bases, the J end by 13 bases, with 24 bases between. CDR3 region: CATSSPVGKGESCTF. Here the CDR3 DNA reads TGTGCCACCAGCAGCCCGGTTGGGAAGGGGGAGAGTTGCACCTTC.

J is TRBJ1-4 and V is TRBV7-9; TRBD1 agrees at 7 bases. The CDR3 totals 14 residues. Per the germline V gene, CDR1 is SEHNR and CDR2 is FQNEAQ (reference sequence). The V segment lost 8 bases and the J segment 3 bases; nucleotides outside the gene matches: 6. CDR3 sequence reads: CASGDDRANEKLFF. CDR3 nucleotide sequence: TGTGCCAGCGGAGACGACAGGGCTAATGAAAAACTGTTTTTT. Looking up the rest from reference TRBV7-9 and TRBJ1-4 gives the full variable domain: DTGVSQNPRHKITKRGQNVTFRCDPISEHNRLYWYRQTLGQGPEFLTYFQNEAQLEKSRLLSDRFSAERPKGSFSTLEIQRTEQGDSAMYLCASGDDRANEKLFFGSGTQLSVL.

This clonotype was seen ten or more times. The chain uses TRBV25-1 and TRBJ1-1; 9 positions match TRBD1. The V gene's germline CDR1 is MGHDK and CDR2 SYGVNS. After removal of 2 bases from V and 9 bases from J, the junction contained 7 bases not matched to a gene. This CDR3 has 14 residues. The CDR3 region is CASSEPGQGSQAFF. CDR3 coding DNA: TGTGCCAGCAGTGAACCCGGACAGGGGTCCCAAGCTTTCTTT.

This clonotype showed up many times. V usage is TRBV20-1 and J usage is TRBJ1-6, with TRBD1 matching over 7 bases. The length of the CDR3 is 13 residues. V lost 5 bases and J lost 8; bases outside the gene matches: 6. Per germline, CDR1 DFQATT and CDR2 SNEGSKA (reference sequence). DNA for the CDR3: TGCAGTGCTGACAGGGATAGTCATTCACCCCTCCACTTT. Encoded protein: CSADRDSHSPLHF.

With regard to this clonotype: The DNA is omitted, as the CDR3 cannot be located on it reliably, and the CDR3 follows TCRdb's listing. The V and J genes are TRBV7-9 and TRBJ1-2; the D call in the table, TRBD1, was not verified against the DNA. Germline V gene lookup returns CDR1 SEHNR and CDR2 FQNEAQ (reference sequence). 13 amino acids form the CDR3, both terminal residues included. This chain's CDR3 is CASSRAWGPGNTF.

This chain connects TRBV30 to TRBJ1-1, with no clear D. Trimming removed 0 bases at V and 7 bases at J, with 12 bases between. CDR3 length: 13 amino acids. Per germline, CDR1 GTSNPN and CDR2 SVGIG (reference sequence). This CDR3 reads CAWSVLTDGEAFF. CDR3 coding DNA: TGTGCCTGGAGTGTACTGACTGATGGTGAAGCTTTCTTT.

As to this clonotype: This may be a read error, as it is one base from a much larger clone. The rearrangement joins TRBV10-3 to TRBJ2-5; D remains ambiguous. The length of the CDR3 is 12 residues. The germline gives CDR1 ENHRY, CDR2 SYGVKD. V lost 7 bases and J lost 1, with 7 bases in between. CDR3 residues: CAITGSQETQYF. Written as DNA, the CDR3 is TGTGCCATCACTGGCAGCCAAGAGACCCAGTACTTC.

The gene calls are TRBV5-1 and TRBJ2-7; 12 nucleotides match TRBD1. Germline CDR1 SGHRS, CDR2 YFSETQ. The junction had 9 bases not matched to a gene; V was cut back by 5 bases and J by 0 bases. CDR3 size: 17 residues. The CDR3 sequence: CASSFPGQGASSYEQYF. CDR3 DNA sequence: TGCGCCAGCAGTTTTCCGGGACAGGGGGCGAGCTCCTACGAGCAGTACTTC.

For the CDR3, the DNA is TGCAGCGCGGAGGGACGAGGGGGCTCCTACGAGCAGTACTTC. Translation gives CSAEGRGGSYEQYF. The chain is built from TRBV29-1 and TRBJ2-7; D possibly matches TRBD1 or TRBD2 (6 bases each). Trimming stripped 7 bases from V and 0 bases from J, with 16 bases between. CDR1 is SQVTM, CDR2 ANQGSEA, per germline. The CDR3 runs to 14 residues.

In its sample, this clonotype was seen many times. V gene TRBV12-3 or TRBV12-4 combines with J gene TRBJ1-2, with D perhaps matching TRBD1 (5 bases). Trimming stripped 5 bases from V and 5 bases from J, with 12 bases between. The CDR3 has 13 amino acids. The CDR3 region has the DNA TGTGCCAGCAGTGGAGGGGTTGGGTATGGCTACACCTTC. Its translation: CASSGGVGYGYTF.

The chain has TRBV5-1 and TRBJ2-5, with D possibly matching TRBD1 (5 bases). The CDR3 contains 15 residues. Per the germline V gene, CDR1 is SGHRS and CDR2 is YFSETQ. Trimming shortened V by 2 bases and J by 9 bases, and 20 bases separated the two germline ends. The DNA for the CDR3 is TGCGCCAGCAGCTTCGACAGCAATAGCAATCAGCCCCAGTACTTC. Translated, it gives CASSFDSNSNQPQYF.